This TCR beta chain was observed in a study of cytomegalovirus exposure and HLA in healthy donors (dated by TCRdb to the late 2010s). Regarding the research as a whole: According to an earlier analysis of a few hundred of the donors, 150 million to 200 million T cells yielded over 100 million unique TCR beta sequences and 276 Gb of sequence data. Typing coverage varied by locus: 629-630 donors for A, B, C, DRB1 and DQB1; approximately 500 for DQA1; some 610 for DPA1; about 450 for DPB1. A separate validation cohort of 100 to 150 different subjects was used in addition to the roughly 670-subject first cohort. About 330 gigabases of sequencing data and roughly 81 million unique TCR sequences made up an early release that covered approximately 650 HLA-typed donors. The genetic ancestry cluster associated with self-reported Caucasian donors included over 65% of the approximately 410 genotyped donors. The study was designed to test whether signatures of past pathogen exposure could be identified by cataloging public T cell receptors. The T cell repertoires of 670 or so subjects were profiled by immunosequencing and related to cytomegalovirus serostatus. Donor age, sex, ethnicity and CMV serostatus were compiled alongside the repertoire data. To predict cytomegalovirus infection status, the study brought together high-throughput TCR immunosequencing, statistical association of individual TCRs with disease status, and machine learning. Across some 400 genotyped donors of the cohort, an average of approximately 240,000 unique TCR beta nucleotide sequences per donor were sequenced, and approximately 19% of those sequences were non-productive. In an earlier analysis of 587 of the donors, high-throughput TCR beta sequencing was used to judge whether each TCR beta V gene segment behaved as functional or pseudogenic. In the later analysis, no new phenotypic data were used to find candidate immune exposures; instead, reliance was placed on TCR beta sequences and their occurrence across donors. Class I and class II HLA loci were covered by the typing at four-digit resolution. In a later analysis, previously published TCR beta repertoires from 670 or so donors were re-analyzed and high-resolution HLA genotyping was added so that TCR occurrence patterns could be studied. In a later genetic analysis, genome-wide SNP genotypes for about 55% of the roughly 700 donors were used, and that subset was treated as a discovery cohort. Because of strong linkage in the cohort, five DR-DQ haplotypes were treated as single units for association and clustering. All discovery cohort repertoires had been generated using a single sequencing platform.

The CDR3 starts with the cysteine, ends with the phenylalanine, and has 19 residues. CDR3 DNA only is kept here, 57 bases in frame from base 1. CDR1 and CDR2 were assigned from the germline V gene as SGDLS and YYNGEE. Trimmed from V: 0 bases; trimmed from J: 4 bases; junction bases lacking a gene match: 8. A note on this clone: It has no known antigen specificity.

Library prep was done by the immunoSEQ multiplex PCR assay. For the multiplex PCR, a mixture combining 60 forward primers for TCR Vbeta segments and 13 reverse primers for TCR Jbeta segments was used. The CDR3 region of rearranged TCR beta genes was amplified from genomic DNA by a multiplex PCR assay. The amplified TCR beta libraries were sequenced on the Illumina HiSeq System as 87-base-pair reads. As for how the authors treated the data: A later analysis counted 65 million to 90 million unique TCR beta chains across the 670 or so repertoires, and some 11 million of these chains were shared by at least two donors. Raw reads were error-corrected and collapsed into unique sequences with a nearest-neighbor algorithm that merged closely related sequences to remove PCR and sequencing errors. V, D and J gene segments were assigned by aligning CDR3 sequences to IMGT reference sequences. For a sequence to be retained, a match of at least six nucleotides to both a V gene segment and a J gene segment was required. Rearrangements were classified as productive when the CDR3 lacked stop codons and remained in frame with V and J, and all other rearrangements were classified as non-productive. Following IMGT convention, CDR3 was defined as the stretch from the second conserved V-encoded cysteine to the conserved J-encoded phenylalanine. Sequences without an unambiguous match to a single V gene segment were excluded from the earlier analysis of 587 of the donors. In an earlier analysis of around 590 of the donors, a V segment was called functional when productive rearrangements were above 56.7%, and segregating when the standard deviation between donors exceeded 5%. A statistical classification framework was built to diagnose cytomegalovirus status from the catalog of TCR beta chain sequences. V and J gene assignment, in a later analysis, came from comparing TCR nucleotide sequences with IMGT/GENE-DB human TR gene sequences. The TCRdist pipeline was used in a later analysis to assign CDR3 sequences and most-parsimonious VDJ recombination scenarios. In a later analysis, every TCR beta chain was defined by the combination of its CDR3 amino acid sequence and its V-gene family, and reads without a unique V-gene family were dropped. To address suspected cross-contamination and a sequencing artifact, a later analysis removed 592 highly shared, low-generation-probability nucleotide sequences. A later analysis calculated a clonal expansion index for each public chain from normalized within-repertoire ranks of inferred template counts. In a later analysis, generation probabilities were computed with a VDJ recombination model fitted to out-of-frame rearrangements, and the resulting probabilities were checked against IGoR. In a later analysis, hypergeometric tests were used to score TCR-TCR, TCR-HLA and TCR-CMV co-occurrence, with a repertoire-size bias correction applied to TCR pairs. False discovery rates were estimated in a later analysis by permuting HLA or CMV assignments 20 times. In a later analysis, co-occurring TCRs were grouped with DBSCAN, and TCRdist sequence similarity was added when clustering was performed within HLA-allele-positive subsets. Co-occurrence clustering excluded repertoires with fewer than 30,000 or more than 120,000 public chains, plus five with anomalous nucleotide sharing. The source is immuneACCESS, and TCRdb retained only in-frame sequences with V and J called. Part of the clones is not carried over; for the studies checked, unresolved V genes explain less than half of this, and the remainder is unexplained. D and trimming come from the DNA, and the V and J calls and clone size come from that table. This sample's clone table shows fewer than 150,000 clones. The ten top clones hold approximately 2.4% of the sample.

The cohort was made up of 666 healthy bone marrow donors. All cohort members were sampled while nominally healthy, although unrecorded immune exposures were likely present. The donor was CMV seronegative and belonged to the group of around 400 seronegative cohort members. A peripheral blood sample was provided by each donor, and peripheral blood mononuclear cells were used for TCR beta sequencing. The Qiagen DNeasy Blood Extraction Kit was used to extract genomic DNA from the blood cell samples. What the work shows at the level of the full study, not this receptor alone: According to a later analysis, most CMV-associated TCR beta chains appeared to be HLA-restricted, and the HLA associations seemed to be driven largely by CMV exposure. A total of 150 to 200 TCR beta chains were listed by the study as associated with cytomegalovirus. In a later analysis, several top co-occurrence clusters were reported to appear linked to parvovirus B19, influenza, CMV and Epstein-Barr virus. Three of the identified cytomegalovirus-associated TCR beta chains were confirmed in vitro to be specific for cytomegalovirus antigens. CMV serostatus was the only immune exposure information available for the cohort. Strong co-occurrence of HLA alleles, especially DR and DQ, made assigning TCR associations to individual alleles difficult. According to a later analysis, TCR association rates differed among HLA loci, with DRB1 alleles showing the most associated TCRs and HLA-C alleles showing the fewest. Sequencing depth was assumed to be roughly uniform across donors in the presence/absence analyses, though that assumption may not hold. This cohort had only TCR beta chains sequenced, and the lack of alpha or paired-chain data limited which features could be detected. A later genetic analysis associated a missense DCLRE1C variant with V-gene and J-gene trimming of TCR beta chains, and an independent cohort replicated the association. Most TCR sequences were observed very rarely across donors, whereas some public TCRs were present in many individuals. In an earlier analysis of approximately 590 of the donors, most TCR beta V segments were observed in productive rearrangements about 90% or about 30% of the time, broadly matching IMGT annotations. In a later analysis, HLA-associated TCR beta chains were found to be more clonally expanded and to have lower generation probabilities than equally common non-associated chains. A cluster of highly shared sequence variants was judged likely to represent a technical artifact of the sequencing pipeline. It was suggested by the authors that the approach could potentially be generalized to other disease states and immunological phenotypes. A further reported finding was that TCR beta sequences accurately predicted the HLA-A and HLA-B alleles for most subjects in the first cohort. In a later genetic analysis, fewer N-insertions in productive TCRs were reported among donors in an Asian-associated ancestry cluster than the roughly 700-donor mean. Because the 87-base-pair reads could not distinguish some IMGT-functional V segments, including TRBV6-2 and TRBV6-3, those segments were excluded. Over 15 rarely observed V segments, including chromosome 9 orphons, were excluded from the earlier analysis of some 590 of the donors because counts were too low. Linkage disequilibrium might explain the correlated functional status among segregating V segments, but an unknown experimental factor could not be ruled out. The classifier was reported to diagnose cytomegalovirus status with high specificity and sensitivity in both the original and validation cohorts. HLA typing was unavailable for some donors at each locus, so association tests used only the typed subset. A later analysis associated some 17,000 TCR beta sequences with specific HLA alleles at a false discovery rate of 0.05.

The TCR sequence derives from a man in his forties in good health and CMV-seronegative. The rearrangement combines TRBV9 with TRBJ2-2; 14 central bases correspond to TRBD2. Sequenced: PBMCs. The CDR3: CASSVVGTSGGRGTGELFF. In nucleotides, the sequence is TGTGCCAGCAGCGTAGTGGGGACTAGCGGGGGACGTGGCACCGGGGAGCTGTTTTTT.